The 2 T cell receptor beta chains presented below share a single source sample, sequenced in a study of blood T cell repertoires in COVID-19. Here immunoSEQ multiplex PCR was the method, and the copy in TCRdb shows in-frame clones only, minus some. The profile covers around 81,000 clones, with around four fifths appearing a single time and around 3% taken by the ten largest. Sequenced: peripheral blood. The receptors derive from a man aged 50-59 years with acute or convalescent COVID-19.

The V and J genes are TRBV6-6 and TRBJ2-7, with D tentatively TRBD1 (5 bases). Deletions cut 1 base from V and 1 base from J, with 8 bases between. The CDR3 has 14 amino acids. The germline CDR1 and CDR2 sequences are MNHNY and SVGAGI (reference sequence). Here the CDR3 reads CASSYLTVSYEQYF. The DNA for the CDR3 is TGTGCCAGCAGTTACTTGACAGTATCCTACGAGCAGTACTTC.

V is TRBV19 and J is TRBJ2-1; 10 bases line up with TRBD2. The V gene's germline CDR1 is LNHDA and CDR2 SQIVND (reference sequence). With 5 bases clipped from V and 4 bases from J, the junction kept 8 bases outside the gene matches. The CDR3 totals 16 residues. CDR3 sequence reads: CASSFRSGGAYNEQFF. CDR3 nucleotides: TGTGCCAGTAGTTTCCGAAGCGGGGGGGCATACAATGAGCAGTTCTTC.